This entry concerns a single T cell receptor beta chain. Method: immunoSEQ multiplex PCR; TCRdb's copy keeps in-frame clones and lacks some. This table holds around 34,000 clones, more than 70% found once. This CDR3 region has 17 residues. The junction had 16 bases not matched to a gene; V was cut back by 5 bases and J by 8 bases. Per the germline V gene, CDR1 is LNHDA and CDR2 is SQIVND (reference sequence). This record belongs to a study of sequential checkpoint blockade in melanoma. Treatment here: randomized to nivolumab then ipilimumab (arm A) or the reverse (arm B). The chain joins TRBV19 to TRBJ1-2; 11 bases match TRBD1. The TCR comes from a human donor with melanoma. Sequencing used CD8+ T cells sorted from blood (inferred from file names), obtained from a patient given nivolumab and ipilimumab in sequence. CDR3 DNA: TGTGCCAGTAGTGACCCCGGGACAGGGGGTATTCACTCCGGCTACACCTTC. Encoded protein: CASSDPGTGGIHSGYTF.